The 23 T cell receptor beta chains given below trace back to one sample, sequenced in a study of shared clonotypes between healthy human individuals. Repertoires were generated with immunoSEQ multiplex PCR, while TCRdb's copy carries only in-frame clones and drops some. The table shows millions of clones, with approximately 94% occurring only once. Naive CD8 cells lacked CD45RO, underwent positive selection for CCR7 and left out terminally differentiated effector memory CD45RA+ cells. Sequencing input: naive CD8+ T cells sorted from blood. Source of these receptors: a man younger than 35 in good health.

Here the CDR3 DNA reads TGTGCCATTCTAGCGGGGGGCTTTTCCTACGAGCAGTACTTC. This translates into CAILAGGFSYEQYF. The chain carries TRBV2 and TRBJ2-7, with TRBD2 matching over 11 bases. The V and J ends lost 10 bases and 1 base, in that order; junction bases with no gene match: 6. In germline, CDR1 is SNHLY, CDR2 FYNNEI. The CDR3 consists of 14 residues.

This clone was counted a single time. The chain recombines TRBV28 with TRBJ2-2, with D possibly matching TRBD2 (6 bases). The CDR3 extends over 18 amino acids. Germline V gene sequence: CDR1 MDHEN, CDR2 SYDVKM. Trimming pared 2 bases from V and 4 bases from J, leaving 20 bases between. Here the CDR3 reads CASSLSPVGGEVTGELFF. In DNA form, the CDR3 reads TGTGCCAGCAGTTTAAGTCCTGTTGGCGGGGAGGTCACCGGGGAGCTGTTTTTT.

The chain has TRBV6-5 and TRBJ1-6; no definite D call. Germline lookup yields CDR1 MNHEY and CDR2 SVGAGI. Trimming removed 4 bases from V and 7 bases from J, with 14 bases in between. There are 15 residues in the CDR3. CDR3 residues: CASSFSSGENSPLHF. The DNA for the CDR3 is TGTGCCAGCAGTTTTTCCAGTGGGGAAAATTCACCCCTCCACTTT.

This clone was observed a single time. The chain carries TRBV7-2 and TRBJ1-4; D is undetermined. CDR1 is SGHTA, CDR2 FQGNSA, per germline. V lost 1 base, J lost 7 bases, and 7 bases lay in between. CDR3 length: 13 amino acids. CDR3 sequence: CASSLDRGEKLFF. For the CDR3, the DNA is TGTGCCAGCAGCTTAGATAGAGGTGAAAAACTGTTTTTT.

This sequence joins TRBV10-1 and TRBJ2-5; TRBD2 matches at 8 bases. The germline CDR1 and CDR2 sequences are WNHNN and SYGVQD (reference sequence). There are 19 residues in the CDR3. J gave up 5 bases and V 2 bases, and 19 bases lay outside the gene matches. The CDR3 is CASSERSAGGLTEEETQYF. For the CDR3, the DNA is TGCGCCAGCAGTGAGCGGTCGGCGGGAGGCCTAACCGAGGAGGAGACCCAGTACTTC.

V gene TRBV7-9 combines with J gene TRBJ2-7; 8 bases line up with TRBD1. From germline, CDR1 is SEHNR and CDR2 FQNEAQ (reference sequence). V trimming: 4 bases; J trimming: 5 bases; junction bases outside the gene matches: 7. This CDR3 region has 14 residues. This chain's CDR3 is CASSWIGTGDEQYF. Written as DNA, the CDR3 is TGTGCCAGCAGCTGGATCGGGACAGGAGACGAGCAGTACTTC.

To note about this clone: A much more abundant neighbour one base away suggests this may be a read error. This rearrangement joins TRBV30 to TRBJ2-5; 7 nucleotides match TRBD1. Germline lookup yields CDR1 GTSNPN and CDR2 SVGIG (reference sequence). Germline trimming cut 2 bases from V and 5 bases from J; bases unmatched to any gene: 11. This CDR3 spans 15 amino acids. DNA for the CDR3: TGTGCCTGGAGTCACAGGGGTAACTGGGAGGAGACCCAGTACTTC. It encodes CAWSHRGNWEETQYF.

The chain recombines TRBV6-1 with TRBJ2-7; a possible D gene is TRBD2 (5 bases). V was pared by 2 bases and J by 2 bases, with 10 bases between. The germline V gene encodes CDR1 MNHNS and CDR2 SASEGT. The CDR3 contains 14 residues. CDR3 residues: CASSETVGTYEQYF. The CDR3 DNA sequence: TGTGCCAGCAGTGAAACCGTCGGGACCTACGAGCAGTACTTC.

The chain couples TRBV7-9 to TRBJ2-1, with a tentative D call TRBD1 (6 bases). Trimming stripped 5 bases from V and 8 bases from J, with 10 bases between. The CDR3 length is 12 residues. Looked up from germline, CDR1 is SEHNR and CDR2 is FQNEAQ (reference sequence). For the CDR3, the DNA is TGTGCCAGCAGCCTTAACAGGGATGAGCAGTTCTTC. This translates into CASSLNRDEQFF.

J is TRBJ2-1 and V is TRBV19; D might be TRBD1 or TRBD2, each matching 5 bases. The CDR3 sequence is 16 residues long. V lost 5 bases and J 8 bases, leaving 22 bases between the germline ends. Germline lookup yields CDR1 LNHDA and CDR2 SQIVND (reference sequence). For the CDR3, the DNA is TGTGCCAGTAGTCCAACCGGGACCCCTGGCTTCGATGAGCAGTTCTTC. Protein: CASSPTGTPGFDEQFF.

The rearrangement links TRBV12-5 to TRBJ2-3; no firm D call. This CDR3 has 13 amino acids. Germline loops: CDR1 LGHNT, CDR2 FRNRAP. Trimming pared 6 bases from V and 3 bases from J, leaving 10 bases between. CDR3 region: CASGGYLTDTQYF. The CDR3 coding sequence is TGTGCTAGTGGGGGCTACCTAACAGATACGCAGTATTTT.

V usage is TRBV29-1 and J usage is TRBJ2-7, with a weak D call TRBD1 (6 bases). This CDR3 has 17 residues. Germline CDR1 is SQVTM and CDR2 is ANQGSEA. The V and J ends lost 6 bases and 0 bases respectively, with 24 bases between them. CDR3 amino acids: CSVRLLSTGPSSYEQYF. The CDR3 bases are TGCAGCGTCCGTCTACTCAGTACAGGGCCGAGCTCCTACGAGCAGTACTTC.

The gene calls are TRBV11-2 and TRBJ2-2; D is undetermined. The CDR3 is 17 amino acids. CDR1 is SGHAT, CDR2 FQNNGV, per germline. The V gene lost 5 bases and the J gene lost 6 bases, with 22 bases spanning the gap. CDR3 nucleotides: TGTGCCAGCAGCCCAATGGGGATACCTGTAAACTCCGGGGAGCTGTTTTTT. Residues: CASSPMGIPVNSGELFF.

In nucleotides, the CDR3 is TGCGCCAGCAGCCAGGGACTAGCGGACGGGGAGCTGTTTTTT. As protein: CASSQGLADGELFF. The V call is TRBV4-3, the J call TRBJ2-2, with 11 nucleotides matching TRBD2. The CDR3 covers 14 residues. Looked up from germline, CDR1 is LGHNA and CDR2 is YSLEER. Trimming took 3 bases from V and 7 from J; bases not matched to a gene: 1.

Here the CDR3 reads CASSIEGDYAYEQYF. The CDR3 region has the DNA TGTGCCAGTAGTATTGAAGGGGACTACGCTTACGAGCAGTACTTC. The genes are TRBV19 and TRBJ2-7; TRBD2 matches at 7 bases. Germline V lookup: CDR1 LNHDA, CDR2 SQIVND (reference sequence). CDR3 length: 15 residues. J gave up 4 bases and V 3 bases, and 9 bases lay outside the gene matches.

In regard to this clone: An end of the junction does not agree with germline; a read error may underlie this. The chain carries TRBV25-1 and TRBJ1-1, with no clear D. The CDR3 sequence is 14 residues long. The V gene's germline CDR1 is MGHDK and CDR2 SYGVNS. CDR3 amino acids: CASSESGSGTEAFF. Written as DNA, the CDR3 is TGTGCCAGCAGCGAATCTGGGTCTGGAACTGAAGCTTTCTTT.

V gene TRBV5-1 combines with J gene TRBJ1-2; D unresolved. Between the trimmed V and J ends, which lost 4 bases and 6 bases, there was a span of 10 bases. CDR3 size: 12 residues. Germline values: CDR1 SGHRS, CDR2 YFSETQ. As DNA, the CDR3 is TGCGCCAGCAGCGACACGGGGAATGGCTACACCTTC. Translation gives CASSDTGNGYTF.

The rearrangement links TRBV19 to TRBJ1-6; D remains ambiguous. V lost 3 bases and J lost 5, with 8 bases in between. Germline values: CDR1 LNHDA, CDR2 SQIVND (reference sequence). CDR3 length: 14 residues. The CDR3 DNA sequence: TGTGCCAGTAGTATCGCGGGAGATAATTCACCCCTCCACTTT. It is translated as CASSIAGDNSPLHF.

The genes are TRBV30 and TRBJ2-1; TRBD2 matches 7 bases. The germline V gene encodes CDR1 GTSNPN and CDR2 SVGIG (reference sequence). V lost 5 bases to trimming and J lost 9 bases; unmatched junction nucleotides: 13. There are 14 residues in the CDR3. CDR3 loop: CAWRYVAGAGEQFF. CDR3 DNA sequence: TGTGCCTGGCGGTATGTGGCGGGAGCAGGTGAGCAGTTCTTC.

As for this clone: This sample includes further DNA sequences coding for the same CDR3. The V call is TRBV11-2, the J call TRBJ2-5; D gene uncertain. From germline, CDR1 is SGHAT and CDR2 FQNNGV. Between the trimmed V and J ends, which lost 2 bases and 4 bases, there was a span of 8 bases. The CDR3 is 13 amino acids. CDR3 region: CASSLWAGETQYF. CDR3 in DNA: TGTGCCAGCAGCTTATGGGCCGGAGAGACCCAGTACTTC.

Turning to this clone: This CDR3 is also generated by other DNA sequences in the sample. This chain joins TRBV30 and TRBJ1-1, with D perhaps TRBD1 (6 bases). V lost 0 bases and J lost 5, with 10 bases in between. This CDR3 is 13 amino acids long. The V gene's germline CDR1 is GTSNPN and CDR2 SVGIG (reference sequence). As DNA, the CDR3 is TGTGCCTGGAGTGTACAGGGAGAGACTGAAGCTTTCTTT. Encoded protein: CAWSVQGETEAFF.

The count of this clone is one. The CDR3 here is CASSSSTLTGELFF. CDR3 bases: TGTGCCAGCAGCTCGTCAACTCTGACCGGGGAGCTGTTTTTT. The chain links TRBV7-3 to TRBJ2-2; D remains ambiguous. V was cut by 4 bases and J by 5 bases, with 11 bases left in between. The CDR3 extends over 14 amino acids. Per germline, CDR1 SGHTA and CDR2 FQGTGA.

This clone has a single count. This sequence joins TRBV27 and TRBJ2-1; no definite D call. Germline CDR1 reads MNHEY; CDR2 reads SMNVEV (reference sequence). The CDR3 has 13 amino acids. Trimming removed 3 bases from V and 6 bases from J, with 9 bases in between. CDR3 in DNA: TGTGCCAGCAGTTTGTTCGGATTCAATGAGCAGTTCTTC. This sequence encodes CASSLFGFNEQFF.